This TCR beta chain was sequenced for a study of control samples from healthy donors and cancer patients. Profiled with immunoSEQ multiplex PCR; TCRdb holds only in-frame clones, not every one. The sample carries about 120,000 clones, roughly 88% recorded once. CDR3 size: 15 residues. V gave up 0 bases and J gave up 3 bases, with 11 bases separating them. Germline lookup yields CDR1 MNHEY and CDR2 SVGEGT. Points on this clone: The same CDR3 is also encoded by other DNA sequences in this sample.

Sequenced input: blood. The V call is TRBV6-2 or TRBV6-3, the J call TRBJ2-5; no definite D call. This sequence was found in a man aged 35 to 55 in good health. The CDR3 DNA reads TGTGCCAGCAGTTACTCGGCCAGAGACAAAGAGACCCAGTACTTC. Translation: CASSYSARDKETQYF.